This TCR beta chain was recorded in a study of cytomegalovirus exposure and HLA in healthy donors. Whole-study context: A prior analysis found about 110 million unique TCR beta sequences from roughly 180 million T cells. Overall study results and limits: Several top significant clusters appeared, in a later analysis, to be linked to common viral pathogens. A likely sequencing artifact accounted for one observed cluster of highly shared sequence variants.

This clone was seen a few times. Its antigen is undetermined. The CDR3 has 17 residues. Germline CDR1 reads LGHNA; CDR2 reads YNFKEQ. Trimming cost V 0 bases and J 4 bases; bases outside gene matches: 7. PCR was performed using 60 Vbeta and 13 Jbeta primers. Measured with immunoSEQ multiplex PCR; TCRdb has only the in-frame clones, and not every one. In the table there are about 82,000 clones, around 77% of which are singletons. The sequencing input was PBMCs. The chain employs TRBV4-2 and TRBJ2-3; 10 positions agree with TRBD2. The origin of this receptor is a man aged 45-60 years in good health and CMV-seronegative. CDR3 nucleotides: TGTGCCAGCAGCCAAGATCGGGCTAGCGGGGGAGCAGATACGCAGTATTTT. It yields the protein CASSQDRASGGADTQYF.